The clone carrying this TCR beta chain was observed once. These data are taken from a study of T cells in Graves' hyperthyroidism and ophthalmopathy. Study as a whole: It was at initial diagnosis, before any treatment, that peripheral blood was collected.

This CDR3 has 13 amino acids. The V end was cut by 7 bases, the J end by 6 bases, with 13 bases between. From germline, CDR1 is SNHLY and CDR2 FYNNEI. Patients aged 18 to 65 had newly diagnosed hyperthyroidism that had lasted under 2 months. Exclusion followed for patients with uncontrolled infection, other autoimmune disease, pregnancy or lactation. From RNA transcripts, TCR beta CDR3 regions were amplified. First-round RT-PCR of the TCR CDR3 relied on the HTBI primer set. Using its own MiXCR run on the multiplex PCR reads, TCRdb lists one record per CDR3 protein. The sample has 550,000 to 600,000 distinct CDR3 sequences, roughly 17% seen once.

The sequence was collected from a woman aged 18-35 years with Graves' hyperthyroidism. This rearrangement joins TRBV2 to TRBJ2-1, with D maybe TRBD2 (6 bases). Input material: blood. CDR3 residues: CASKARGSNEQFF. Written as DNA, the CDR3 is TGTGCCAGCAAGGCGCGGGGAAGCAATGAGCAGTTCTTC.